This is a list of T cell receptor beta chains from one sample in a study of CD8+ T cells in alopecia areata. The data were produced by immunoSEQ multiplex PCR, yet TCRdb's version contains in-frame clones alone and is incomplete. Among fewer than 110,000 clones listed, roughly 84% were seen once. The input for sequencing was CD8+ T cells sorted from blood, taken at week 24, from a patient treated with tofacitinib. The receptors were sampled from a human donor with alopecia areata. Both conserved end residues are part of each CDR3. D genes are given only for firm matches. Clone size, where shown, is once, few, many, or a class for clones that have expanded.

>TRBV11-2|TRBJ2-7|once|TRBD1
CASSFHQRPGTGDEQYF
TGTGCCAGCAGCTTCCACCAGAGGCCTGGGACAGGGGACGAGCAGTACTTC
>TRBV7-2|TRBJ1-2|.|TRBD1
CASSPPERGHFNYGYTF
TGTGCCAGCAGCCCGCCGGAGAGGGGGCACTTTAACTATGGCTACACCTTC
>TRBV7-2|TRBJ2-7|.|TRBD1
CASLTWDSTSEQYF
TGTGCCAGCCTAACTTGGGACAGTACTTCCGAGCAGTACTTC
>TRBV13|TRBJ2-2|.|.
CASSLGGSGELFF
TGTGCCAGCAGCTTAGGGGGCTCCGGGGAGCTGTTTTTT
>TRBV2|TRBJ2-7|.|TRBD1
CASSESDRGPRGHEQYF
TGTGCCAGCAGTGAATCGGACAGGGGGCCAAGAGGGCACGAGCAGTACTTC
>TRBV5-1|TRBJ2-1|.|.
CASSTGEGGNNEQFF
TGCGCCAGCAGCACTGGCGAGGGCGGCAACAATGAGCAGTTCTTC
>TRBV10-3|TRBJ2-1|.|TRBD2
CAISGSGTSNPYNEQFF
TGTGCCATCAGTGGCTCCGGGACTAGCAATCCCTACAATGAGCAGTTCTTC
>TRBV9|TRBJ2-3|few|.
CASSGGRVSVARDTQYF
TGTGCCAGCAGCGGGGGCCGAGTGAGCGTCGCGAGAGATACGCAGTATTTT
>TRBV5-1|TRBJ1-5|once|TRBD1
CASSTTGLPQPQHF
TGCGCCAGCAGCACGACAGGGCTCCCCCAGCCCCAGCATTTT
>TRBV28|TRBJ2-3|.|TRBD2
CASSPRTSGGLYTQYF
TGTGCCAGCAGTCCCAGGACTAGCGGGGGGCTATATACGCAGTATTTT
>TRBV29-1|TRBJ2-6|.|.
CSVPQPGANVLTF
TGCAGCGTGCCCCAGCCTGGGGCCAACGTCCTGACTTTC
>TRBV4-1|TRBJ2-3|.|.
CASSQVGQGPTDTQYF
TGCGCCAGCAGCCAAGTTGGGCAGGGGCCCACAGATACGCAGTATTTT
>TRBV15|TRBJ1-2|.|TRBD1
CATSRRTGTNYGYTF
TGTGCCACCAGCAGGAGGACAGGGACTAACTATGGCTACACCTTC
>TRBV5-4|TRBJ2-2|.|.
CASSLSGFNTGELFF
TGTGCCAGCAGCTTGTCAGGCTTCAACACCGGGGAGCTGTTTTTT
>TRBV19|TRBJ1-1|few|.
CASTYLGGGTEAFF
TGTGCCAGTACCTACCTAGGGGGGGGCACTGAAGCTTTCTTT
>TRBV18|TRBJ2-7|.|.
CASSPQAHASSYEQYF
TGTGCCAGCTCACCACAGGCCCACGCTAGCTCCTACGAGCAGTACTTC